The 27 T cell receptor beta chains in this list originate from one sample, sequenced in a study of blood T cell repertoires in COVID-19. The table came from immunoSEQ multiplex PCR; TCRdb's copy has only in-frame clones and leaves some out. The sample records around 110,000 clones, roughly 80% being singletons. The sample taken for sequencing was peripheral blood. The receptors here all came from a man younger than 40 with acute or convalescent COVID-19.

V and J are TRBV3-1 (or the pseudogene TRBV3-2) and TRBJ2-1; weak D call: TRBD2 (6 bases). Germline V gives CDR1 LGHDT, CDR2 YNNKEL (reference sequence). CDR3 length: 14 residues. Deletions cut 2 bases from V and 6 bases from J, with 11 bases between. CDR3 sequence: CASSQITTSNEQFF. Here the CDR3 DNA reads TGTGCCAGCAGCCAAATAACGACTAGCAATGAGCAGTTCTTC.

This clone appeared a few times. The chain has TRBV27 and TRBJ2-1; 8 bases line up with TRBD1. The CDR3 is 12 residues long. Germline trimming cut 8 bases from V and 4 bases from J; bases unmatched to any gene: 1. CDR1 and CDR2 from the germline V gene are MNHEY and SMNVEV (reference sequence). CDR3 coding DNA: TGTGCCAGCTGGGACAGGTACAATGAGCAGTTCTTC. Translation gives CASWDRYNEQFF.

CDR3 in DNA: TGTGCCAGCAGCCAAGAGGAGGGGGGGAATGAGCAGTTCTTC. It encodes CASSQEEGGNEQFF. The rearrangement joins TRBV3-1 (or the pseudogene TRBV3-2) to TRBJ2-1; D is perhaps TRBD2 (7 bases). Germline V lookup: CDR1 LGHDT, CDR2 YNNKEL (reference sequence). This CDR3 has 14 amino acids. The V gene lost 0 bases and the J gene lost 7 bases, with 10 bases spanning the gap.

This clone was seen only once. The chain links TRBV29-1 to TRBJ2-5, with 9 bases that match TRBD1. V shed 3 bases, J shed 5 bases, and the junction held 13 bases outside the gene matches. The germline gives CDR1 SQVTM, CDR2 ANQGSEA. This CDR3 comprises 16 residues. The CDR3 is CSVEETSGTGLETQYF. CDR3 nucleotide sequence: TGCAGCGTTGAGGAAACTAGTGGGACAGGGTTGGAGACCCAGTACTTC.

The V and J genes are TRBV27 and TRBJ2-7, with a weak D call TRBD2 (5 bases). Germline-derived CDR1 and CDR2 are MNHEY and SMNVEV (reference sequence). V gave up 5 bases and J gave up 4 bases, with 21 bases separating them. The CDR3 runs 16 residues. CDR3 loop: CASSPQTSPNWYEQYV. The CDR3 coding sequence is TGTGCCAGCAGTCCCCAAACTAGTCCCAACTGGTACGAGCAGTACGTC.

This clone was counted a few times. V usage is TRBV6-1 and J usage is TRBJ1-4; 8 nucleotides line up with TRBD1. The V segment lost 1 base and the J segment 7 bases; nucleotides outside the gene matches: 5. The CDR3 has 15 amino acids. The germline CDR1 and CDR2 sequences are MNHNS and SASEGT. The CDR3 DNA sequence: TGTGCCAGCAGTGAAGGACCAGGGGGCGGTGAAAAACTGTTTTTT. Protein: CASSEGPGGGEKLFF.

The gene calls are TRBV18 and TRBJ2-2; D may be TRBD1 (6 bases). The germline CDR1 and CDR2 sequences are KGHSH and LQKENI. Trimming removed 3 bases at V and 14 bases at J, with 13 bases between. The CDR3 is 12 amino acids. The CDR3 region has the DNA TGTGCCAGCTCACCTCGAGACAGGTTTCTGTTTTTT. It is translated as CASSPRDRFLFF.

The rearrangement links TRBV19 to TRBJ2-7; no clear D. V gave up 5 bases and J gave up 3 bases, with 8 bases separating them. From germline, CDR1 is LNHDA and CDR2 SQIVND (reference sequence). The CDR3 runs to 12 residues. CDR3 amino acids: CASSQTLYEQYF. Written as DNA, the CDR3 is TGTGCCAGTAGTCAAACTCTCTACGAGCAGTACTTC.

The rearrangement joins TRBV7-8 to TRBJ2-5; 10 nucleotides line up with TRBD1. The CDR3 consists of 16 residues. V lost 5 bases and J lost 5; bases outside the gene matches: 11. Germline V lookup: CDR1 SGHVS, CDR2 FQNEAQ. CDR3 protein: CASSARPTGGRETQYF. CDR3 coding DNA: TGTGCCAGCAGCGCCCGCCCGACAGGGGGCAGGGAGACCCAGTACTTC.

The V and J genes are TRBV27 and TRBJ2-5; weak D call: TRBD1 (6 bases). The length of the CDR3 is 14 residues. V gave up 8 bases and J gave up 1 base, with 14 bases separating them. Germline-derived CDR1 and CDR2 are MNHEY and SMNVEV (reference sequence). Here the CDR3 DNA reads TGTGCCAGCTCCTTGACAGGACTCCAAGAGACCCAGTACTTC. Residues: CASSLTGLQETQYF.

The V call is TRBV25-1, the J call TRBJ2-5; no reliable D call. Germline assignment: CDR1 MGHDK and CDR2 SYGVNS. V lost 3 bases and J 4 bases, leaving 12 bases between the germline ends. There are 14 residues in the CDR3. The CDR3 region is CASSEVEFRETQYF. The CDR3 DNA reads TGTGCCAGCAGTGAGGTTGAATTTAGAGAGACCCAGTACTTC.

There are a few counts of this clone. The chain joins TRBV6-5 to TRBJ1-3; D is unclear. The V and J ends lost 0 bases and 0 bases respectively, with 6 bases between them. From germline, CDR1 is MNHEY and CDR2 SVGAGI. The CDR3 extends over 15 amino acids. This CDR3 is CASSYSGSSGNTIYF. CDR3 nucleotide sequence: TGTGCCAGCAGTTACTCGGGGAGCTCTGGAAACACCATATATTTT.

This chain uses TRBV5-1 with TRBJ2-7, with D possibly TRBD2 on 5 matching bases. The V gene lost 2 bases and the J gene lost 3 bases, with 12 bases spanning the gap. Germline V gene data show CDR1 as SGHRS and CDR2 as YFSETQ. This CDR3 region has 14 residues. The CDR3 sequence: CASSLGSSVYEQYF. In DNA form, the CDR3 reads TGCGCCAGCAGCTTAGGTAGTAGCGTCTACGAGCAGTACTTC.

This sequence joins TRBV19 and TRBJ1-5, with TRBD1 matching over 7 bases. This CDR3 region has 17 residues. The V gene end was trimmed by 5 bases and the J gene end by 4 bases; junction bases not matched to a gene: 14. CDR1 is LNHDA, CDR2 SQIVND, per germline (reference sequence). The CDR3 sequence: CASSPGQFLRGNQPQHF. The CDR3 region has the DNA TGTGCCAGTAGTCCGGGACAGTTCTTACGAGGAAATCAGCCCCAGCATTTT.

The genes are TRBV5-1 and TRBJ1-1, with TRBD1 matching 7 bases. The CDR3 length is 13 residues. Germline assignment: CDR1 SGHRS and CDR2 YFSETQ. J gave up 4 bases and V 5 bases, and 5 bases lay outside the gene matches. In DNA, the CDR3 is TGCGCCAGCAGTACAGGGGACCTCACTGAAGCTTTCTTT. It is translated as CASSTGDLTEAFF.

In DNA form, the CDR3 reads TGTGCCAGCAGGGTATCTGGGGGCCCCCTAGATGGCTACACCTTC. This gives the protein CASRVSGGPLDGYTF. The V gene is TRBV6-5, the J gene TRBJ1-2; D possibly corresponds to TRBD1 (6 bases). The V end was cut by 6 bases, the J end by 6 bases, with 20 bases between. CDR1 and CDR2 from the germline V gene are MNHEY and SVGAGI. This CDR3 comprises 15 residues.

This clone came up many times. This chain joins TRBV19 and TRBJ2-3, with D perhaps TRBD2 (6 bases). CDR3 length equals 13 residues. The germline gives CDR1 LNHDA, CDR2 SQIVND (reference sequence). Trimming took off 11 bases at V and 10 bases at J, with 22 bases between the two ends. The CDR3 spells CASRPGSTKAQYF. DNA for the CDR3: TGTGCCTCAAGACCCGGGAGTACTAAGGCGCAGTATTTT.

J is TRBJ2-5 and V is TRBV2; 8 bases match TRBD2. CDR1 and CDR2 from the germline V gene are SNHLY and FYNNEI. The CDR3 runs 14 residues. Unmatched junction bases numbered 4, after V lost 3 bases and J lost 4 bases. This CDR3 is CASSERTSLETQYF. The CDR3 DNA reads as TGTGCCAGCAGTGAGCGGACTAGCCTAGAGACCCAGTACTTC.

The rearrangement joins TRBV20-1 to TRBJ1-2; D gene uncertain. The CDR3 spans 13 residues. V lost 3 bases and J 0 bases, leaving 8 bases between the germline ends. Germline V gene lookup returns CDR1 DFQATT and CDR2 SNEGSKA (reference sequence). DNA of the CDR3: TGCAGTGCTAGTAGGGAGGCTAACTATGGCTACACCTTC. Its protein is CSASREANYGYTF.

This chain joins TRBV19 and TRBJ1-3; maybe TRBD1 (5 bases). Germline V gene lookup returns CDR1 LNHDA and CDR2 SQIVND (reference sequence). The V end lost 0 bases, the J end lost 3 bases, and 9 bases lay between the germline ends. This CDR3 region has 15 residues. For the CDR3, the DNA is TGTGCCAGTAGTATAGATACCAGGGTTGGAAACACCATATATTTT. Protein sequence: CASSIDTRVGNTIYF.

This chain links TRBV27 with TRBJ2-7; tentatively, D is TRBD1 (6 bases). Germline CDR1 is MNHEY and CDR2 is SMNVEV (reference sequence). The CDR3 spans 14 residues. V gave up 0 bases and J gave up 3 bases, with 9 bases separating them. The CDR3 DNA reads as TGTGCCAGCAGTTTATCCGGGACATTCTACGAGCAGTACTTC. As protein: CASSLSGTFYEQYF.

J is TRBJ1-2 and V is TRBV2; D is unclear. Germline V gives CDR1 SNHLY, CDR2 FYNNEI. Trimming left V 7 bases short and J 6 bases short, with 18 bases between. The CDR3 is made up of 14 amino acids. CDR3 sequence: CASNPSPLMDGYTF. As DNA, the CDR3 is TGTGCCAGCAATCCGAGCCCATTGATGGATGGCTACACCTTC. Complete variable domain (other parts from reference TRBV2 and TRBJ1-2): EPEVTQTPSHQVTQMGQEVILRCVPISNHLYFYWYRQILGQKVEFLVSFYNNEISEKSEIFDDQFSVERPDGSNFTLKIRSTKLEDSAMYFCASNPSPLMDGYTFGSGTRLTVV.

The chain joins TRBV15 to TRBJ2-3, with D perhaps TRBD2 (6 bases). The germline CDR1 and CDR2 sequences are LNHNV and YYDKDF (reference sequence). The germline V and J ends were trimmed by 2 bases and 2 bases, with 14 bases remaining between them. The CDR3 length is 16 residues. The DNA for the CDR3 is TGTGCCACCAGCAGATACGGGGGACCCCTCACAGATACGCAGTATTTT. The encoded protein is CATSRYGGPLTDTQYF.

The rearrangement uses TRBV11-2 and TRBJ2-1, with 9 bases fitting TRBD2. Per the germline V gene, CDR1 is SGHAT and CDR2 is FQNNGV. This CDR3 is built from 16 residues. V gave up 2 bases and J gave up 10 bases; unmatched junction bases: 12. CDR3 sequence (DNA): TGTGCCAGCAGCTTATTTGGCCCCGGGGCGGGAGGGGAGCAGTTCTTC. Residues: CASSLFGPGAGGEQFF.

The gene calls are TRBV4-1 and TRBJ1-6; D is possibly TRBD1 (6 bases). V gave up 0 bases and J gave up 5 bases, with 11 bases separating them. CDR1 is MGHRA, CDR2 YSYEKL, per germline. CDR3 length: 16 residues. CDR3: CASSQDEGENNSPLHF. CDR3 nucleotide sequence: TGCGCCAGCAGCCAAGACGAGGGGGAGAATAATTCACCCCTCCACTTT.

The chain carries TRBV2 and TRBJ1-1; D is possibly TRBD1 (6 bases). Germline assignment: CDR1 SNHLY and CDR2 FYNNEI. The V gene lost 0 bases and the J gene lost 0 bases, with 8 bases spanning the gap. CDR3 length: 15 amino acids. CDR3 in amino acids: CASSEAWDMNTEAFF. The CDR3 DNA is TGTGCCAGCAGTGAAGCTTGGGACATGAACACTGAAGCTTTCTTT.

This rearrangement joins TRBV15 to TRBJ2-3; 9 bases match TRBD1. The CDR3 is made up of 15 amino acids. CDR1 and CDR2 from the germline V gene are LNHNV and YYDKDF (reference sequence). After removal of 3 bases from V and 5 bases from J, the junction contained 6 bases not matched to a gene. The CDR3 spells CATSRRGQGRDTQYF. CDR3 nucleotide sequence: TGTGCCACCAGCAGGCGGGGACAGGGCAGAGATACGCAGTATTTT.